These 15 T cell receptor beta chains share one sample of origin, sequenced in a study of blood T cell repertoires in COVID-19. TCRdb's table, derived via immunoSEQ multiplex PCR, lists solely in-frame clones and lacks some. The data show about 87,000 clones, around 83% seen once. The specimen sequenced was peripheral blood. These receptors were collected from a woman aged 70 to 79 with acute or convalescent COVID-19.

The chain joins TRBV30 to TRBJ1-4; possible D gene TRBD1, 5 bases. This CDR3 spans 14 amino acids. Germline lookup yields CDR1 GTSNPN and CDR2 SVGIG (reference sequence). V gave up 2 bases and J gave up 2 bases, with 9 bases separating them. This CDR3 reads CAWSQGLTNEKLFF. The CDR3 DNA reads TGTGCCTGGAGTCAGGGTTTGACTAATGAAAAACTGTTTTTT.

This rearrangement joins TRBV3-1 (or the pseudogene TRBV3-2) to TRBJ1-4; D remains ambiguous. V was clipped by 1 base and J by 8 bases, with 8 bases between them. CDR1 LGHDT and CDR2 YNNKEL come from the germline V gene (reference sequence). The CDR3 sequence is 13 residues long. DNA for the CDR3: TGTGCCAGCAGCCAAGCAACCAGGGAAAAACTGTTTTTT. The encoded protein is CASSQATREKLFF.

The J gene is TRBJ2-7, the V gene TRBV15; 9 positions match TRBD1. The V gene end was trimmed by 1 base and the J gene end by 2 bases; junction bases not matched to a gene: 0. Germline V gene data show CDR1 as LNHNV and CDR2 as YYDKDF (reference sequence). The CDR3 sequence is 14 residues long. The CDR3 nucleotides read TGTGCCACCAGCAGAGGACAGGGGGCCTACGAGCAGTACTTC. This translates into CATSRGQGAYEQYF.

CDR3 in DNA: TGTGCCAGCAGCTTAGGCCGCGCGGACACCATATATTTT. Translation gives CASSLGRADTIYF. The chain has TRBV11-2 and TRBJ1-3; D unclear. The CDR3 covers 13 residues. Trimming cost V 1 base and J 8 bases, with 9 bases left between them. Germline assignment: CDR1 SGHAT and CDR2 FQNNGV.

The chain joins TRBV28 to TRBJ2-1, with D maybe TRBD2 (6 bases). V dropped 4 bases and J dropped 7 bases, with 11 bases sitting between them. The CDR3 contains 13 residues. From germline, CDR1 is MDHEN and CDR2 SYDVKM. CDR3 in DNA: TGTGCCAGCAGTTGGGCGGGGACGAATGAGCAGTTCTTC. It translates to CASSWAGTNEQFF. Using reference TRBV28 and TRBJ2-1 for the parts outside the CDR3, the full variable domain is DVKVTQSSRYLVKRTGEKVFLECVQDMDHENMFWYRQDPGLGLRLIYFSYDVKMKEKGDIPEGYSVSREKKERFSLILESASTNQTSMYLCASSWAGTNEQFFGPGTRLTVL.

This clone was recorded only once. The CDR3 sequence: CASSPSGSSYNEQFF. CDR3 nucleotide sequence: TGTGCCAGCTCACCATCAGGCAGCTCCTACAATGAGCAGTTCTTC. J is TRBJ2-1 and V is TRBV18, with no clear D. Germline V CDR1 and CDR2: KGHSH, LQKENI. Trimming pared 2 bases from V and 0 bases from J, leaving 8 bases between. The CDR3 sequence is 15 residues long.

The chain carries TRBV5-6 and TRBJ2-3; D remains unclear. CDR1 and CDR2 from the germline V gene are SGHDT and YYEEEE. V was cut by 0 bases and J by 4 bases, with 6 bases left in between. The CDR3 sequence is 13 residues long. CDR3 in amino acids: CASSLDSPDTQYF. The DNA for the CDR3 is TGTGCCAGCAGCTTGGACAGCCCAGATACGCAGTATTTT.

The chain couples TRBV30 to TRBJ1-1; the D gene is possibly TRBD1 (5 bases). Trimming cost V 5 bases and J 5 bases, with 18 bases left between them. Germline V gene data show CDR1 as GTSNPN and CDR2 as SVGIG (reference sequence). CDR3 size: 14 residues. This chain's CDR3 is CAWASEWGRTEAFF. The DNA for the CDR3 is TGTGCCTGGGCATCCGAGTGGGGGAGGACTGAAGCTTTCTTT.

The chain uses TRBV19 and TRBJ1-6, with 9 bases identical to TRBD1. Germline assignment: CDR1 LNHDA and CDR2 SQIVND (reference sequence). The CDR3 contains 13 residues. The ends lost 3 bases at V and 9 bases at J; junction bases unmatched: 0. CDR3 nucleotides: TGTGCCAGTAGTATGACAGGGGGTTCACCCCTCCACTTT. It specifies CASSMTGGSPLHF.

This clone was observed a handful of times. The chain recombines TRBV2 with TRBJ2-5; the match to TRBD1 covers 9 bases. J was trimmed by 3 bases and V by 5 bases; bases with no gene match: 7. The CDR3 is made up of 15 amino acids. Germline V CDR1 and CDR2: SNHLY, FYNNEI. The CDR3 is CASSLDRGGEETQYF. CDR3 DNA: TGTGCCAGCAGTTTGGACAGGGGTGGGGAAGAGACCCAGTACTTC.

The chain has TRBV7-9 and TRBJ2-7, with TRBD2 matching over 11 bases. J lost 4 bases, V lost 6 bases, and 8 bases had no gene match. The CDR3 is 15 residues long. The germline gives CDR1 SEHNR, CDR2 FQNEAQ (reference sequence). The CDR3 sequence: CASSSPGLAVYEQYF. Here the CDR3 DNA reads TGTGCCAGCAGTTCTCCGGGACTAGCGGTATACGAGCAGTACTTC.

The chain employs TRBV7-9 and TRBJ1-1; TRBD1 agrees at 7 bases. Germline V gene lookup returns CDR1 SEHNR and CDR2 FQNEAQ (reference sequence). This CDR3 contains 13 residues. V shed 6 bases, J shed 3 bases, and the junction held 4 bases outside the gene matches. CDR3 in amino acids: CASSLQGHTEAFF. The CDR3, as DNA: TGTGCCAGCAGTCTACAGGGGCACACTGAAGCTTTCTTT.

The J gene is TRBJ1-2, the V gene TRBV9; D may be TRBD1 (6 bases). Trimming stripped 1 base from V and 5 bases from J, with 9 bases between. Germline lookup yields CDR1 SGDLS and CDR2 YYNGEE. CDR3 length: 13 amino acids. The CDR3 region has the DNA TGTGCCAGCAGCGTATCAGGGGATTATGGCTACACCTTC. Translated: CASSVSGDYGYTF.

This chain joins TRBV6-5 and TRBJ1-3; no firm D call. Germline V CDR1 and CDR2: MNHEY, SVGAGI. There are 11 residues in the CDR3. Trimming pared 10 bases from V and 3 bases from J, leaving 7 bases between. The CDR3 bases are TGTGCCACCCAAAATGGAAACACCATATATTTT. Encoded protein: CATQNGNTIYF.

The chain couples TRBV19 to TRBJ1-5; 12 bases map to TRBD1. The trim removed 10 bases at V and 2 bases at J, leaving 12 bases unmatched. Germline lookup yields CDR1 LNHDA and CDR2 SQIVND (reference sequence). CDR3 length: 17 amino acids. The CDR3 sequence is CATAGQGATYGNQPQHF. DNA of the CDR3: TGTGCCACGGCGGGACAGGGGGCGACTTATGGCAATCAGCCCCAGCATTTT. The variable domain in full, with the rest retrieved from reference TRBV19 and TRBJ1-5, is DGGITQSPKYLFRKEGQNVTLSCEQNLNHDAMYWYRQDPGQGLRLIYYSQIVNDFQKGDIAEGYSVSREKKESFPLTVTSAQKNPTAFYLCATAGQGATYGNQPQHFGDGTRLSIL.